This entry lists 14 T cell receptor beta chains sequenced from one sample in a study of radiation and T cells in renal cell carcinoma. Treatment given: treatment-naive control, cytoreductive nephrectomy. TCRdb's table, derived via immunoSEQ multiplex PCR, lists solely in-frame clones and lacks some. The table lists approximately 13,000 clones, around 57% of them singletons, with approximately 12% in the top ten. The sample in question was tumor tissue, obtained from a patient whose treatment was nephrectomy without radiotherapy. All receptors derive from a man aged 45 to 65 with renal cell carcinoma.

This clone was counted only a few times. V gene TRBV9 combines with J gene TRBJ2-3; TRBD2 aligns across 9 bases. The length of the CDR3 is 18 residues. The V gene end was trimmed by 2 bases and the J gene end by 3 bases; junction bases not matched to a gene: 13. Per the germline V gene, CDR1 is SGDLS and CDR2 is YYNGEE. CDR3 in DNA: TGTGCCAGCAGCGTCCCAGGCGGGGGGGGCCAAAAGACAGATACGCAGTATTTT. Its translation: CASSVPGGGGQKTDTQYF.

V usage is TRBV5-6 and J usage is TRBJ2-2; D is perhaps TRBD2 (7 bases). The CDR3 is 17 residues long. Germline V gives CDR1 SGHDT, CDR2 YYEEEE. Trimming removed 3 bases at V and 0 bases at J, with 15 bases between. The DNA of the CDR3 is TGTGCCAGCAGCTGGGGCACGGGGGGCCCGAACACCGGGGAGCTGTTTTTT. It encodes CASSWGTGGPNTGELFF.

The chain recombines TRBV11-3 with TRBJ2-5; 7 bases line up with TRBD1. The DNA end is more similar to TRBJ2-7, so the J call may be wrong. CDR3 size: 17 residues. Germline assignment: CDR1 SGHNT and CDR2 YENEEA. The CDR3 reads CASRKTPVTGTRYEQYF. The DNA for the CDR3 is TGTGCCAGCAGAAAAACCCCAGTGACAGGGACCCGATACGAGCAGTACTTC.

This chain connects TRBV30 to TRBJ2-3; D gene unclear. The CDR3 consists of 11 residues. CDR1 is GTSNPN, CDR2 SVGIG, per germline (reference sequence). Trimming cost V 5 bases and J 4 bases, with 7 bases left between them. Written as DNA, the CDR3 is TGTGCCTGGGAGCGTGCAGATACGCAGTATTTT. This sequence encodes CAWERADTQYF.

The J gene is TRBJ1-2, the V gene TRBV6-1, with 8 nucleotides matching TRBD1. V trimming: 1 base; J trimming: 7 bases; junction bases outside the gene matches: 5. Germline CDR1 reads MNHNS; CDR2 reads SASEGT. The CDR3 is 14 amino acids. DNA for the CDR3: TGTGCCAGCAGTGAAGGGGCAGGGGGCGGTGGCTACACCTTC. It specifies CASSEGAGGGGYTF.

This clone came up a few times. The chain has TRBV19 and TRBJ2-2; a possible D gene is TRBD1 (7 bases). V was trimmed by 6 bases and J by 5 bases, leaving 19 bases between them. Germline assignment: CDR1 LNHDA and CDR2 SQIVND (reference sequence). This CDR3 is 16 amino acids long. CDR3 residues: CASRISGSGGTGELFF. The DNA of the CDR3 is TGTGCCAGTAGAATCTCCGGCTCAGGGGGGACCGGGGAGCTGTTTTTT. The full variable domain, completed using reference TRBV19 and TRBJ2-2, is DGGITQSPKYLFRKEGQNVTLSCEQNLNHDAMYWYRQDPGQGLRLIYYSQIVNDFQKGDIAEGYSVSREKKESFPLTVTSAQKNPTAFYLCASRISGSGGTGELFFGEGSRLTVL.

The V and J genes are TRBV6-1 and TRBJ2-7, with 7 bases identical to TRBD1. Trimming removed 6 bases from V and 5 bases from J; junction bases left unmatched: 7. Germline V lookup: CDR1 MNHNS, CDR2 SASEGT. The CDR3 runs to 13 residues. The CDR3 DNA reads as TGTGCCAGCAGCCCTTTTGGACAGGACGAGCAGTACTTC. It yields the protein CASSPFGQDEQYF.

This chain connects TRBV7-2 to TRBJ2-3, with TRBD1 identical over 8 bases. CDR1 is SGHTA, CDR2 FQGNSA, per germline. V lost 2 bases to trimming and J lost 4 bases; unmatched junction nucleotides: 11. This CDR3 has 17 residues. CDR3 sequence (DNA): TGTGCCAGCAGCTTAATCAGGGGGCGGTCCACGGCAGATACGCAGTATTTT. This translates into CASSLIRGRSTADTQYF.

For this clone: Additional DNA sequences in this sample encode the identical CDR3. The genes are TRBV18 and TRBJ1-5; 10 nucleotides line up with TRBD1. The ends lost 3 bases at V and 2 bases at J; junction bases unmatched: 1. CDR1 is KGHSH, CDR2 LQKENI, per germline. The CDR3 extends over 15 amino acids. The chain's CDR3 is CASSPDRGGNQPQHF. The CDR3 nucleotides read TGTGCCAGCTCACCGGACAGGGGGGGCAATCAGCCCCAGCATTTT. The whole variable domain, filled in from reference TRBV18 and TRBJ1-5, reads NAGVMQNPRHLVRRRGQEARLRCSPMKGHSHVYWYRQLPEEGLKFMVYLQKENIIDESGMPKERFSAEFPKEGPSILRIQQVVRGDSAAYFCASSPDRGGNQPQHFGDGTRLSIL.

The CDR3 loop is CASSVTGLRKHF. DNA of the CDR3: TGTGCCAGCAGTGTGACGGGACTCCGAAAGCATTTT. The V call is TRBV25-1, the J call TRBJ1-5; D is possibly TRBD1 (5 bases). Looked up from germline, CDR1 is MGHDK and CDR2 is SYGVNS. The V end was cut by 4 bases, the J end by 14 bases, with 15 bases between. The CDR3 is made up of 12 amino acids.

The CDR3 reads CASGEPGQLNYGYTF. DNA for the CDR3: TGCGCCAGCGGGGAACCGGGACAGCTTAACTATGGCTACACCTTC. This sequence joins TRBV5-1 and TRBJ1-2, with 7 nucleotides matching TRBD1. Germline V gene data show CDR1 as SGHRS and CDR2 as YFSETQ. The CDR3 runs 15 residues. The V and J ends lost 7 bases and 1 base, in that order; junction bases with no gene match: 10.

This clone was seen more than once but under ten times. V usage is TRBV30 and J usage is TRBJ1-1; 11 bases fit TRBD1. V dropped 5 bases and J dropped 3; count of bases not matched to a gene: 8. Germline CDR1 and CDR2: GTSNPN and SVGIG (reference sequence). The CDR3 extends over 15 amino acids. CDR3 protein: CAWSNGQGADTEAFF. CDR3 bases: TGTGCCTGGTCGAACGGACAGGGGGCGGACACTGAAGCTTTCTTT.

The chain uses TRBV5-1 and TRBJ1-1; D not certain. V lost 2 bases, J lost 1 base, and 9 bases lay in between. Germline V CDR1 and CDR2: SGHRS, YFSETQ. The CDR3 length is 14 residues. As DNA, the CDR3 is TGCGCCAGCAGCTTAGCAGGCCAGAACACTGAAGCTTTCTTT. The encoded protein is CASSLAGQNTEAFF.

As concerns this clone: The same CDR3 also results from other DNA sequences found in this sample. The gene calls are TRBV5-1 and TRBJ2-2; D is unresolved. The CDR3 runs to 14 residues. Germline-derived CDR1 and CDR2 are SGHRS and YFSETQ. Trimming took off 5 bases at V and 0 bases at J, with 8 bases between the two ends. CDR3 sequence: CASSLIPNTGELFF. CDR3 nucleotides: TGCGCCAGCAGTCTAATCCCGAACACCGGGGAGCTGTTTTTT.